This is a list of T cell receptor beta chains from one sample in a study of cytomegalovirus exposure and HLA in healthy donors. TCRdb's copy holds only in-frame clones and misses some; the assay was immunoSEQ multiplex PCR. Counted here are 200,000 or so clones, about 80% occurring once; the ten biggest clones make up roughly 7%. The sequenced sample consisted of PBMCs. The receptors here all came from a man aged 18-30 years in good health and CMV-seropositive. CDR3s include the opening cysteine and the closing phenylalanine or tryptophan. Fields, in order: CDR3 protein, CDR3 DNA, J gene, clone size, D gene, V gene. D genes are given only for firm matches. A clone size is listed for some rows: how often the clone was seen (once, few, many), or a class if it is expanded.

CASSVGGAGAGEQYF	TGTGCCAGCAGCGTAGGCGGCGCGGGAGCTGGGGAGCAGTACTTC	TRBJ2-7	-	TRBD2	TRBV9
CASRTGGGTDTQYF	TGTGCCAGCAGAACAGGGGGGGGCACAGATACGCAGTATTTT	TRBJ2-3	-	-	TRBV2
CASSEPSPAAWGASGDNEQFF	TGTGCCAGCAGTGAACCCTCACCCGCCGCCTGGGGGGCTAGCGGGGACAATGAGCAGTTCTTC	TRBJ2-1	-	TRBD2	TRBV2
CASSEALPGVSNQPQHF	TGTGCCAGCAGTGAAGCGCTGCCAGGGGTTAGCAATCAGCCCCAGCATTTT	TRBJ1-5	-	-	TRBV2
CASSVSQIQETQYF	TGTGCCAGCAGCGTATCTCAGATCCAAGAGACCCAGTACTTC	TRBJ2-5	-	-	TRBV9
CASSPGQDSYGYTF	TGTGCCAGCTCACCGGGACAGGACTCCTATGGCTACACCTTC	TRBJ1-2	-	TRBD1	TRBV18
CASSLYNLDTQYF	TGTGCCAGCAGTTTATACAACCTGGATACGCAGTATTTT	TRBJ2-3	-	-	TRBV28
CASSTWAGQGDTQYF	TGTGCCAGTAGTACTTGGGCAGGGCAAGGAGATACGCAGTATTTT	TRBJ2-3	few	-	TRBV19
CASSSEVFTRGYGYTF	TGTGCCAGCAGCTCCGAAGTTTTCACGAGAGGCTATGGCTACACCTTC	TRBJ1-2	few	-	TRBV7-9
CASRTGQLNQPQHF	TGTGCCAGCAGGACCGGACAGCTCAATCAGCCCCAGCATTTT	TRBJ1-5	-	-	TRBV28
CASSLDRGRSYEQYF	TGTGCCAGCAGCTTAGACAGGGGGCGATCCTACGAGCAGTACTTC	TRBJ2-7	-	TRBD1	TRBV7-2
CASSLTGLGEQYF	TGTGCCAGCAGCCTGACAGGTCTGGGGGAGCAGTACTTC	TRBJ2-7	-	-	TRBV6-5
CASSPLVSSYEQYF	TGTGCCAGCAGCCCACTAGTGAGCTCCTACGAGCAGTACTTC	TRBJ2-7	-	-	TRBV27
CASSLGQVFYQPQHF	TGCGCCAGCAGCTTAGGACAGGTATTCTATCAGCCCCAACATTTT	TRBJ1-5	-	TRBD1	TRBV5-1
CASSATGQLNTEAFF	TGTGCCAGTAGTGCTACGGGACAGTTGAACACTGAAGCTTTCTTT	TRBJ1-1	-	TRBD1	TRBV19
CASSFEASSYNEQFF	TGTGCCAGCAGCTTTGAGGCCTCCTCCTACAATGAGCAGTTCTTC	TRBJ2-1	-	-	TRBV7-3
CASSPTWRESSYEQYF	TGTGCCAGCAGCCCCACGTGGCGGGAGAGCTCCTACGAGCAGTACTTC	TRBJ2-7	few	TRBD2	TRBV7-9
CASSLEGTGVADTQYF	TGCGCCAGCAGCTTGGAGGGGACAGGGGTTGCGGATACGCAGTATTTT	TRBJ2-3	-	TRBD1	TRBV5-1
CASLQTQYF	TGCGCCAGCCTTCAGACCCAGTACTTC	TRBJ2-5	once	-	TRBV10-1
CASSYGLEGEGYTF	TGTGCCAGCAGTTACGGCCTGGAGGGAGAGGGCTACACCTTC	TRBJ1-2	-	-	TRBV6-5
CSALTGGNTEAFF	TGCAGCGCTCTTACCGGGGGGAACACTGAAGCTTTCTTT	TRBJ1-1	-	-	TRBV29-1
CSVATGDQPQHF	TGCAGCGTCGCTACAGGGGATCAGCCCCAGCATTTT	TRBJ1-5	few	TRBD1	TRBV29-1
CASSFSRLASSTDTQYF	TGTGCCAGCAGTTTCTCCCGACTAGCGAGCAGCACAGATACGCAGTATTTT	TRBJ2-3	-	TRBD2	TRBV27
CASRGIPPPYEQYF	TGTGCCAGCCGCGGGATTCCCCCTCCCTACGAGCAGTACTTC	TRBJ2-7	-	-	TRBV27
CASSIDRGPGYEQYF	TGTGCCAGTAGTATCGACAGGGGGCCAGGGTACGAGCAGTACTTC	TRBJ2-7	-	TRBD1	TRBV19
CASSYPSEAQHF	TGTGCCAGTAGCTACCCATCAGAGGCCCAGCATTTT	TRBJ1-5	-	-	TRBV19
CASSLGPGGYTF	TGTGCCAGCAGCCTCGGGCCAGGGGGCTACACCTTC	TRBJ1-2	-	-	TRBV5-4
CASSTRLVTTYEQYF	TGTGCCAGCAGCACTAGACTAGTTACCACCTACGAGCAGTACTTC	TRBJ2-7	-	-	TRBV7-2
CASSPGLRAGEADTQYF	TGTGCCAGCAGCCCTGGGCTACGGGCGGGGGAGGCAGATACGCAGTATTTT	TRBJ2-3	-	TRBD2	TRBV5-4
CASREPGDRANYGYTF	TGTGCCAGCAGGGAACCCGGGGACAGGGCCAACTATGGCTACACCTTC	TRBJ1-2	-	TRBD1	TRBV2
CASSRLAGQHNEQFF	TGCGCCAGCAGTCGTCTAGCGGGACAACACAATGAGCAGTTCTTC	TRBJ2-1	-	TRBD2	TRBV5-1
CASSSQGAYEQYF	TGTGCCAGCAGCTCACAGGGGGCCTACGAGCAGTACTTC	TRBJ2-7	-	TRBD1	TRBV7-2
CASRTGAYEQYF	TGTGCCAGCAGGACAGGCGCCTACGAGCAGTACTTC	TRBJ2-7	few	-	TRBV27
CASSYDGSGNTEAFF	TGTGCCAGCAGTTATGATGGGTCAGGGAACACTGAAGCTTTCTTT	TRBJ1-1	-	-	TRBV6-5
CASSYSGISSYNEQFF	TGTGCCAGCAGTTACAGCGGGATAAGCTCCTACAATGAGCAGTTCTTC	TRBJ2-1	once	TRBD2	TRBV27
CASSPRLAFSQLMTTYEQYF	TGTGCCAGCAGTCCCCGACTAGCTTTTTCCCAACTTATGACGACCTACGAGCAGTACTTC	TRBJ2-7	few	TRBD2	TRBV27
CASSSPQEKLFF	TGTGCCAGCAGTTCCCCCCAGGAAAAACTGTTTTTT	TRBJ1-4	-	-	TRBV28
CASSLSRDSRAGGYTF	TGTGCCAGCAGTTTATCCCGGGACAGTCGAGCAGGAGGCTACACCTTC	TRBJ1-2	-	TRBD1	TRBV27
CASSLYSGLNQPQHF	TGTGCCAGCAGCTTGTATTCAGGGCTCAATCAGCCCCAGCATTTT	TRBJ1-5	-	-	TRBV5-5
CASSSRQGYGDTQYF	TGTGCCAGCAGCTCGAGACAGGGATACGGCGATACGCAGTATTTT	TRBJ2-3	-	TRBD1	TRBV28
CASSLGLATDTQYF	TGTGCCAGCAGCCTGGGACTGGCCACAGATACGCAGTATTTT	TRBJ2-3	-	-	TRBV9
CASSLDRGLQPQHF	TGTGCCAGCAGCTTAGACAGGGGGTTACAGCCCCAGCATTTT	TRBJ1-5	once	TRBD1	TRBV7-9
CASSVGLAGDTQYF	TGTGCCAGCAGCGTAGGGCTAGCGGGAGATACGCAGTATTTT	TRBJ2-3	-	TRBD2	TRBV9
CASSLAAGKSNTIYF	TGTGCCAGCAGCTTGGCGGCAGGGAAGTCAAACACCATATATTTT	TRBJ1-3	-	-	TRBV5-4
CASSPGLAGVGSYEQYF	TGTGCCAGCAGTCCCGGACTAGCGGGAGTAGGGTCCTACGAGCAGTACTTC	TRBJ2-7	-	TRBD2	TRBV2
CASSIGTLGEQFF	TGTGCCAGCAGCATCGGGACTCTGGGGGAGCAGTTCTTC	TRBJ2-1	-	-	TRBV9
CASSQDPHTLAGEYNEQFF	TGTGCCAGCAGCCAAGATCCCCACACACTAGCGGGGGAATACAATGAGCAGTTCTTC	TRBJ2-1	-	TRBD2	TRBV4-2
CASSEFRGYEQYF	TGTGCCAGCAGTGAATTTCGGGGGTACGAGCAGTACTTC	TRBJ2-7	-	-	TRBV6-1
CASSEQGADTEAFF	TGTGCCAGCAGTGAACAGGGGGCTGACACTGAAGCTTTCTTT	TRBJ1-1	-	TRBD1	TRBV6-1
CAWSQGVRGEQYF	TGTGCCTGGAGCCAAGGGGTCCGGGGGGAGCAGTACTTC	TRBJ2-7	-	-	TRBV30
CASSLQAGGSTDTQYF	TGTGCCAGCAGCTTGCAGGCGGGAGGGAGCACAGATACGCAGTATTTT	TRBJ2-3	-	TRBD2	TRBV5-5